This TCR beta chain was obtained from a study of Graves' ophthalmopathy and Graves' hyperthyroidism. Study information: Peripheral blood was gathered at first diagnosis, ahead of any treatment whatsoever.

V was shortened by 6 bases and J by 1 base, with 11 bases between the two germline ends. This CDR3 contains 14 residues. Germline V gene lookup returns CDR1 KGHDR and CDR2 SFDVKD. Study-wide results and limits: Sensitivity reached more than 70% and specificity around 72% when the model predicted ophthalmopathy progression. Blood repertoires reportedly contained most expanded thyroid clonotypes above 0.001 frequency.

This clonotype showed up many times. The antigen remains undetermined. Someone took the PBMCs out of 10 ml of fresh peripheral blood. Amplification from RNA transcripts yielded the TCR beta CDR3 regions. First-round RT-PCR employed HTBI primers, with a second-round multiplex PCR after it. TCRdb fed the multiplex PCR reads into MiXCR, producing one record per CDR3 protein. The sample has about 700,000 distinct CDR3 sequences; roughly 40% are singletons. Sequenced input: peripheral blood. V is TRBV24-1 and J is TRBJ1-1, with D possibly TRBD1 on 6 matching bases. This receptor was obtained from an adult man with Graves' ophthalmopathy. Here the CDR3 DNA reads TGTGCCACCAGTTTCGGGGGGCCGAACACTGAAGCTTTCTTT. Its protein product is CATSFGGPNTEAFF.